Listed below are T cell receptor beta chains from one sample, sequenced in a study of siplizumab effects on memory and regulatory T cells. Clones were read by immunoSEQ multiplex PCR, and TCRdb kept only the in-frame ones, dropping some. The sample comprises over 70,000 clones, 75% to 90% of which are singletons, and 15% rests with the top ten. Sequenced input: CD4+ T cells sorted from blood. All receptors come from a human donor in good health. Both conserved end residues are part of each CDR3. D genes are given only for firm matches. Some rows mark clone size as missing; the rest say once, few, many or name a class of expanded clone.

CASSLTDPGGSYEQYF,TGTGCCAGCAGCCTCACCGACCCGGGGGGCTCCTACGAGCAGTACTTC,TRBD2,TRBJ2-7,TRBV7-6,.
CASSEAGASSYNEQFF,TGTGCCAGCAGTGAAGCGGGAGCCTCCTCCTACAATGAGCAGTTCTTC,TRBD2,TRBJ2-1,TRBV25-1,.
CASSLWTYNEQFF,TGTGCCAGCAGCTTATGGACCTACAATGAGCAGTTCTTC,.,TRBJ2-1,TRBV5-4,.
CASSRETFLNEQFF,TGTGCCAGCTCAAGAGAGACTTTCTTGAATGAGCAGTTCTTC,.,TRBJ2-1,TRBV18,.
CASSLTAVSLGYTF,TGTGCCAGCAGTTTGACGGCCGTATCCCTTGGCTACACCTTC,.,TRBJ1-2,TRBV27,many
CASTPGGTAFYGYTF,TGCGCCAGCACACCCGGAGGTACAGCCTTCTATGGCTACACCTTC,.,TRBJ1-2,TRBV5-1,.
CASRGQAGVTDTQYF,TGTGCCAGCAGAGGTCAAGCGGGGGTCACAGATACGCAGTATTTT,TRBD2,TRBJ2-3,TRBV27,.
CASSQEGKSVGGNTIYF,TGCGCCAGCAGCCAAGAAGGTAAGTCAGTTGGAGGAAACACCATATATTTT,.,TRBJ1-3,TRBV4-1,.
CASSLSSISGNTIYF,TGTGCCAGCAGCTTAAGTAGTATCTCTGGAAACACCATATATTTT,.,TRBJ1-3,TRBV7-9,.
CATAGLAGFSGDTQYF,TGTGCCACTGCTGGACTAGCGGGATTTAGTGGAGATACGCAGTATTTT,TRBD2,TRBJ2-3,TRBV2,.
CASSYGGMNTEAFF,TGTGCCAGCAGTTATGGGGGAATGAACACTGAAGCTTTCTTT,.,TRBJ1-1,TRBV6-5,.
CASSQDPQGAGNTIYF,TGCGCCAGCAGCCAAGATCCACAGGGTGCTGGAAACACCATATATTTT,.,TRBJ1-3,TRBV4-3,.
CASSLSDSRVDEQFF,TGTGCCAGCAGCTTAAGCGATTCCCGGGTCGATGAGCAGTTCTTC,.,TRBJ2-1,TRBV7-8,.
CASSLRPSGTPGTDTQYF,TGTGCCAGCAGCTTAAGGCCTAGCGGGACACCCGGGACAGATACGCAGTATTTT,TRBD2,TRBJ2-3,TRBV7-2,.
CASSLGLTGGVHEQFF,TGTGCCAGCAGCTTAGGGTTAACGGGAGGGGTGCATGAGCAGTTCTTC,TRBD2,TRBJ2-1,TRBV7-2,.
CASSPNLADSYEQYF,TGTGCCAGCAGCCCCAACCTAGCGGACTCCTACGAGCAGTACTTC,TRBD2,TRBJ2-7,TRBV9,once
CASSRPGKDYGYTF,TGTGCCAGTAGTCGTCCAGGAAAGGACTATGGCTACACCTTC,.,TRBJ1-2,TRBV19,.
CASSGGLAGGGEQYF,TGTGCCAGCAGCGGGGGACTAGCGGGAGGTGGCGAGCAGTACTTC,TRBD2,TRBJ2-7,TRBV4-2,.
CASTPAAGSYNEQFF,TGTGCCAGTACTCCTGCCGCGGGGTCCTACAATGAGCAGTTCTTC,.,TRBJ2-1,TRBV19,.
CASRGDRPIPSYSNQPQHF,TGTGCCAGCAGGGGCGACAGGCCGATTCCATCCTATAGCAATCAGCCCCAGCATTTT,.,TRBJ1-5,TRBV28,once
CASSVVGTGVPTTEQYF,TGTGCCAGCAGCGTAGTTGGGACAGGGGTCCCAACTACCGAGCAGTACTTC,TRBD1,TRBJ2-7,TRBV9,.
CASSESRLHYEQYF,TGTGCCAGCAGTGAATCGAGGCTCCACTACGAGCAGTACTTC,.,TRBJ2-7,TRBV6-1,.
CASSSGLIVTGELFF,TGTGCCAGCAGCTCCGGACTTATAGTTACCGGGGAGCTGTTTTTT,.,TRBJ2-2,TRBV13,.
CASSLRQVTEAFF,TGTGCCAGCAGTTTAAGACAGGTCACTGAAGCTTTCTTT,.,TRBJ1-1,TRBV28,.
CASIQGSVGNTIYF,TGTGCCAGCATTCAGGGGAGCGTCGGAAACACCATATATTTT,.,TRBJ1-3,TRBV7-2,once
CASSPWDSYSYEQYF,TGTGCCAGCTCACCATGGGACAGCTACTCCTACGAGCAGTACTTC,TRBD1,TRBJ2-7,TRBV18,.
CASSRTALTDTQYF,TGTGCCAGCTCGCGGACTGCCCTCACAGATACGCAGTATTTT,.,TRBJ2-3,TRBV18,.
CASSRDTDQPQHF,TGCGCCAGCAGCCGAGACACGGATCAGCCCCAGCATTTT,.,TRBJ1-5,TRBV4-1,.
CASSLDRGYGTEAFF,TGCGCCAGCAGCTTGGACAGGGGCTACGGCACTGAAGCTTTCTTT,TRBD1,TRBJ1-1,TRBV5-1,once
CASSLWGAGVQETQYF,TGTGCCAGCAGTTTATGGGGGGCAGGAGTCCAAGAGACCCAGTACTTC,.,TRBJ2-5,TRBV28,once
CSVGAGGNYGYTF,TGCAGCGTTGGGGCAGGGGGTAACTATGGCTACACCTTC,TRBD1,TRBJ1-2,TRBV29-1,.
CAWSAGQGGNTIYF,TGTGCCTGGAGCGCTGGACAGGGTGGAAACACCATATATTTT,TRBD1,TRBJ1-3,TRBV30,.
CASSQTGGVEQYF,TGTGCCAGCAGCCAGACAGGGGGCGTCGAGCAGTACTTC,TRBD1,TRBJ2-7,TRBV7-2,.
CASSLTTGGSYEQYF,TGTGCCAGCAGCTTAACCACAGGGGGCTCCTACGAGCAGTACTTC,TRBD1,TRBJ2-7,TRBV7-3,.
CASRFWQGASNQPQHF,TGTGCCAGCAGGTTTTGGCAGGGGGCAAGCAATCAGCCCCAGCATTTT,TRBD1,TRBJ1-5,TRBV5-8,once
CASSAGQGGTQYF,TGCGCCAGCAGCGCCGGACAGGGAGGGACCCAGTACTTC,TRBD1,TRBJ2-5,TRBV5-1,.
CAWSRGQGWPETQYF,TGTGCCTGGAGTAGGGGCCAGGGGTGGCCAGAGACCCAGTACTTC,.,TRBJ2-5,TRBV30,.
CSVARRDNEQFF,TGCAGCGTCGCCAGACGAGACAATGAGCAGTTCTTC,.,TRBJ2-1,TRBV29-1,.
CASSHFVDTQSQPQHF,TGCGCCAGCAGCCATTTTGTTGACACCCAGTCTCAGCCCCAGCATTTT,.,TRBJ1-5,TRBV4-1,.
CASSLYSGNTIYF,TGTGCCAGCAGCTTGTATTCTGGAAACACCATATATTTT,.,TRBJ1-3,TRBV5-4,.
CASRRGRRQVGNTIYF,TGTGCCAGCAGACGAGGGAGGAGACAGGTTGGAAACACCATATATTTT,.,TRBJ1-3,TRBV28,.
CASLKQSRANVLTF,TGTGCCAGCCTCAAACAAAGTCGGGCCAACGTCCTGACTTTC,.,TRBJ2-6,TRBV9,.
CASSMEGGMIYEQYF,TGTGCCAGTAGTATGGAGGGGGGCATGATCTACGAGCAGTACTTC,.,TRBJ2-7,TRBV19,.
CSAWTGTVSYEQYF,TGCAGCGCCTGGACCGGGACAGTCTCCTACGAGCAGTACTTC,TRBD1,TRBJ2-7,TRBV29-1,.
CASSNRNSNQPQHF,TGTGCCAGTAGTAACCGAAATAGCAATCAGCCCCAGCATTTT,.,TRBJ1-5,TRBV19,.
CASSQAGAPYEQYF,TGCGCCAGCAGCCAAGCCGGGGCCCCCTACGAGCAGTACTTC,.,TRBJ2-7,TRBV4-1,once
CSVYRQGGTEAFF,TGCAGCGTTTATAGACAGGGAGGGACTGAAGCTTTCTTT,TRBD1,TRBJ1-1,TRBV29-1,few